Below are 14 T cell receptor beta chains sequenced from a single sample in a study of blood T cell repertoires in COVID-19. The method was immunoSEQ multiplex PCR; TCRdb's version includes in-frame clones alone and lacks a portion of them. Of hundreds of thousands of clones in the sample, 80% to 90% are singletons; the top ten hold approximately 5%. Sequencing was performed on PBMCs or T cells enriched from blood (not recorded which). These receptors were taken from a woman in her fifties or sixties who had been exposed to COVID-19.

This chain uses TRBV29-1 with TRBJ1-5, with 8 bases aligning to TRBD1. The CDR3 has 12 residues. The trim removed 7 bases at V and 2 bases at J, leaving 1 base unmatched. In germline, CDR1 is SQVTM, CDR2 ANQGSEA. DNA of the CDR3: TGCAGCGCAGGGGGCGGCAATCAGCCCCAGCATTTT. It yields the protein CSAGGGNQPQHF.

The chain employs TRBV24-1 and TRBJ1-2; D uncertain. There are 14 residues in the CDR3. In germline, CDR1 is KGHDR, CDR2 SFDVKD. Trimming removed 4 bases from V and 2 bases from J, with 10 bases in between. The CDR3 DNA reads as TGTGCCACCAGTGACCCACTCCGGAACTATGGCTACACCTTC. As protein: CATSDPLRNYGYTF.

V usage is TRBV7-9 and J usage is TRBJ1-3; weak D call: TRBD1 (5 bases). The ends were cut back, 5 bases at V and 6 bases at J, with 14 bases in the middle. This CDR3 comprises 14 residues. Germline V gene data show CDR1 as SEHNR and CDR2 as FQNEAQ (reference sequence). The CDR3 nucleotides are TGTGCCAGCAGCCTCCTTGGGGACTTAAACACCATATATTTT. This gives the protein CASSLLGDLNTIYF.

The rearrangement uses TRBV18 and TRBJ2-1; a weak D match, TRBD1 (6 bases). CDR3 size: 13 residues. V was clipped by 0 bases and J by 12 bases, with 12 bases between them. In germline, CDR1 is KGHSH, CDR2 LQKENI. The DNA of the CDR3 is TGTGCCAGCTCACCACCTGGACAGATAATGCAGTTCTTC. This sequence encodes CASSPPGQIMQFF.

The rearrangement uses TRBV5-6 and TRBJ1-1, with unresolved D. V was pared by 0 bases and J by 0 bases, with 9 bases between. Germline CDR1 reads SGHDT; CDR2 reads YYEEEE. The CDR3 covers 15 residues. The DNA for the CDR3 is TGTGCCAGCAGCTTGGGCGGCAGAATGAACACTGAAGCTTTCTTT. It translates to CASSLGGRMNTEAFF.

The chain has TRBV6-5 and TRBJ2-7; 11 nucleotides line up with TRBD2. J lost 2 bases, V lost 3 bases, and 3 bases had no gene match. This CDR3 region has 15 residues. From germline, CDR1 is MNHEY and CDR2 SVGAGI. CDR3 in amino acids: CASSYYSGGAYEQYF. The CDR3, as DNA: TGTGCCAGCAGTTATTATAGCGGGGGGGCCTACGAGCAGTACTTC.

This chain links TRBV2 with TRBJ1-4; D unresolved. Germline V CDR1 and CDR2: SNHLY, FYNNEI. V lost 6 bases to trimming and J lost 8 bases, with 13 bases between them. The CDR3 loop spans 13 amino acids. The CDR3 loop is CASRGGSGEKLFF. The CDR3 nucleotides read TGTGCCAGCAGAGGCGGTTCGGGAGAAAAACTGTTTTTT.

V is TRBV5-8 and J is TRBJ2-5, with 11 positions matching TRBD2. The CDR3 has 16 residues. Per the germline V gene, CDR1 is SGHTS and CDR2 is YDEGEE. V was clipped by 2 bases and J by 6 bases; unmatched bases: 9. In DNA, the CDR3 is TGTGCCAGCAGCTTCAGTTTAAGGACTAGCGGGCAGACCCAGTACTTC. Translating gives CASSFSLRTSGQTQYF. Complete variable domain (other parts from reference TRBV5-8 and TRBJ2-5): EAGVTQSPTHLIKTRGQQATLRCSPISGHTSVYWYQQALGLGLQFLLWYDEGEERNRGNFPPRFSGRQFPNYSSELNVNALELEDSALYLCASSFSLRTSGQTQYFGPGTRLLVL.

The chain recombines TRBV24-1 with TRBJ2-3, with D possibly matching TRBD1 (7 bases). Trimming took 4 bases from V and 5 from J, leaving 21 bases between them. The CDR3 spans 17 residues. Per germline, CDR1 KGHDR and CDR2 SFDVKD. Here the CDR3 reads CATSEFGGGPGRDTQYF. DNA for the CDR3: TGTGCCACCAGTGAGTTTGGAGGGGGCCCGGGAAGAGATACGCAGTATTTT.

This clone has just a few counts. This chain connects TRBV5-1 to TRBJ1-1; TRBD1 aligns across 7 bases. The CDR3 consists of 14 residues. The germline CDR1 and CDR2 sequences are SGHRS and YFSETQ. The J segment lost 7 bases and the V segment lost 0 bases, leaving 6 bases of the junction unmatched. The CDR3, as DNA: TGCGCCAGCAGCTTGGCCCGAGGGGGCGGTGAAGCTTTCTTT. Its translation: CASSLARGGGEAFF.

V gene TRBV19 combines with J gene TRBJ2-1, with TRBD2 identical over 10 bases. The CDR3 spans 15 residues. Germline CDR1 reads LNHDA; CDR2 reads SQIVND (reference sequence). V lost 7 bases, J lost 3 bases, and 6 bases stayed unmatched. The CDR3 reads CASNRRTSGYNEQFF. The CDR3 DNA follows: TGTGCCAGTAATCGCCGGACTAGCGGCTACAATGAGCAGTTCTTC.

This clone was seen a handful of times. The chain links TRBV6-5 to TRBJ2-7; weak D call: TRBD1 (6 bases). The CDR3 is made up of 12 amino acids. Deletions cut 10 bases from V and 3 bases from J, with 13 bases between. In germline, CDR1 is MNHEY, CDR2 SVGAGI. CDR3 region: CATAGTHYEQYF. CDR3 DNA: TGTGCCACCGCCGGGACACACTACGAGCAGTACTTC.

The chain is built from TRBV6-1 and TRBJ1-5; maybe TRBD1 (6 bases). Trimming cost V 3 bases and J 4 bases, with 7 bases left between them. Germline V gene data show CDR1 as MNHNS and CDR2 as SASEGT. The CDR3 spans 13 residues. The CDR3 protein is CASSEDRNQPQHF. The CDR3 DNA sequence: TGTGCCAGCAGTGAGGACAGAAATCAGCCCCAGCATTTT.

V and J are TRBV19 and TRBJ1-1; 8 bases fit TRBD1. The V gene's germline CDR1 is LNHDA and CDR2 SQIVND (reference sequence). J was trimmed by 5 bases and V by 7 bases; bases with no gene match: 9. This CDR3 is 14 amino acids long. The chain's CDR3 is CASTGQGGRTEAFF. CDR3 nucleotide sequence: TGTGCCAGTACCGGACAGGGCGGAAGGACTGAAGCTTTCTTT.